Each of the 28 T cell receptor beta chains below was sequenced from the same sample in a study of T cell responses to AZD1222 COVID-19 vaccine. Repertoires were generated with immunoSEQ multiplex PCR, while TCRdb's copy carries only in-frame clones and drops some. The table records 99,000 or so clones, about 88% of them present only once. The specimen was peripheral blood, collected 28 days after the second AZD1222 dose. The source of these receptors is an adult who received the AZD1222 COVID-19 vaccine.

V is TRBV4-1 and J is TRBJ1-3; D unresolved. There are 11 residues in the CDR3. The germline V gene has CDR1 MGHRA and CDR2 YSYEKL. V gave up 3 bases and J gave up 3 bases, with 0 bases separating them. The CDR3 bases are TGCGCCAGCAGCCATGGAAACACCATATATTTT. It yields the protein CASSHGNTIYF.

The chain recombines TRBV29-1 with TRBJ2-5, with 10 bases that match TRBD2. The CDR3 length is 14 residues. With V trimmed by 5 bases and J by 3 bases, 6 bases remained unmatched. Germline V gene sequence: CDR1 SQVTM, CDR2 ANQGSEA. The CDR3 DNA reads as TGCAGCGTTCTTTTAGCGGGAGGAAAAGAGACCCAGTACTTC. This translates into CSVLLAGGKETQYF.

The chain employs TRBV18 and TRBJ1-5; TRBD1 might be the D (5 bases). CDR3 length: 16 amino acids. Between the trimmed V and J ends, which lost 2 bases and 4 bases, there was a span of 15 bases. Germline V gives CDR1 KGHSH, CDR2 LQKENI. CDR3: CASSPGWQGSNQPQHF. For the CDR3, the DNA is TGTGCCAGCTCACCAGGATGGCAGGGTAGTAATCAGCCCCAGCATTTT.

The chain uses TRBV10-1 and TRBJ2-1; D gene uncertain. In germline, CDR1 is WNHNN, CDR2 SYGVQD (reference sequence). CDR3 size: 16 residues. The V end was cut by 6 bases, the J end by 0 bases, with 15 bases between. The CDR3 loop reads CASSLPLGPSYNEQFF. DNA of the CDR3: TGCGCCAGCAGCCTACCCTTAGGGCCCTCCTACAATGAGCAGTTCTTC.

This chain uses TRBV6-4 with TRBJ1-2, with TRBD1 matching over 8 bases. J gave up 6 bases and V 5 bases, and 5 bases lay outside the gene matches. The CDR3 runs 13 residues. Germline V CDR1 and CDR2: MRHNA, SNTAGT. The CDR3 nucleotides are TGTGCCAGCAGTTTCACAGGGGGGGATGGCTACACCTTC. Amino acid sequence: CASSFTGGDGYTF.

V and J are TRBV25-1 and TRBJ1-2, with TRBD1 as a possible D gene (6 bases). The CDR3 covers 15 residues. The germline CDR1 and CDR2 sequences are MGHDK and SYGVNS. V lost 4 bases to trimming and J lost 3 bases, with 15 bases between them. CDR3 bases: TGTGCCAGCAGTGGTCCAAGGGAGGGGGACTATGGCTACACCTTC. Protein sequence: CASSGPREGDYGYTF.

This sequence joins TRBV4-3 and TRBJ2-1; no reliable D call. The CDR3 spans 12 residues. The germline CDR1 and CDR2 sequences are LGHNA and YSLEER. Trimming stripped 7 bases from V and 6 bases from J, with 10 bases between. CDR3 residues: CASNSWGNEQFF. The CDR3 DNA reads as TGCGCCAGCAACTCATGGGGCAATGAGCAGTTCTTC.

V gene TRBV5-1 combines with J gene TRBJ2-7; D ambiguous. CDR1 and CDR2 (germline): SGHRS, YFSETQ. The CDR3 is 12 residues long. The ends were cut back, 1 base at V and 7 bases at J, with 9 bases in the middle. CDR3 sequence: CASSLSGGEQYF. The CDR3 region has the DNA TGCGCCAGCAGCTTGTCTGGTGGGGAGCAGTACTTC.

The V and J genes are TRBV11-2 and TRBJ2-3; D not resolved. CDR1 and CDR2 (germline): SGHAT, FQNNGV. The CDR3 has 12 amino acids. V lost 3 bases, J lost 8 bases, and 9 bases lay in between. CDR3 sequence (DNA): TGTGCCAGCAGCTTTATCCCCCGTACGCAGTATTTT. Protein sequence: CASSFIPRTQYF. The full variable domain, in which reference TRBV11-2 and TRBJ2-3 provide the parts outside the CDR3, is EAGVAQSPRYKIIEKRQSVAFWCNPISGHATLYWYQQILGQGPKLLIQFQNNGVVDDSQLPKDRFSAERLKGVDSTLKIQPAKLEDSAVYLCASSFIPRTQYFGPGTRLTVL.

This sequence joins TRBV20-1 and TRBJ1-6; 9 nucleotides align to TRBD1. V gave up 3 bases and J gave up 7 bases; unmatched junction bases: 7. The CDR3 is made up of 15 amino acids. The germline V gene has CDR1 DFQATT and CDR2 SNEGSKA (reference sequence). CDR3: CSASRDRAPNSPLHF. CDR3 sequence (DNA): TGCAGTGCTAGTAGGGACAGGGCCCCAAATTCACCCCTCCACTTT.

J is TRBJ2-5 and V is TRBV7-9; TRBD1 aligns across 9 bases. The length of the CDR3 is 15 residues. Trimming removed 3 bases from V and 5 bases from J; junction bases left unmatched: 7. Germline CDR1 reads SEHNR; CDR2 reads FQNEAQ (reference sequence). This chain's CDR3 is CASSLGTGMGETQYF. CDR3 nucleotide sequence: TGTGCCAGCAGCTTGGGGACAGGGATGGGGGAGACCCAGTACTTC.

This clone turned up a few times. This chain's CDR3 is CASSISDTYPYTEAFF. The CDR3 nucleotides read TGTGCCAGTAGTATCTCGGACACCTATCCGTACACTGAAGCTTTCTTT. This sequence joins TRBV19 and TRBJ1-1; D is perhaps TRBD1 (5 bases). The germline V and J ends were trimmed by 3 bases and 3 bases, with 17 bases remaining between them. Germline CDR1 and CDR2: LNHDA and SQIVND (reference sequence). The CDR3 covers 16 residues.

The CDR3 sequence: CASSPPGLAGLIETQYF. CDR3 nucleotides: TGTGCCAGCAGTCCGCCAGGACTAGCGGGTTTGATTGAGACCCAGTACTTC. The chain is built from TRBV28 and TRBJ2-5; 11 bases map to TRBD2. CDR3 length: 17 residues. The V gene end was trimmed by 5 bases and the J gene end by 5 bases; junction bases not matched to a gene: 13. Germline loops: CDR1 MDHEN, CDR2 SYDVKM. The complete variable domain, with remaining parts taken from reference TRBV28 and TRBJ2-5, reads DVKVTQSSRYLVKRTGEKVFLECVQDMDHENMFWYRQDPGLGLRLIYFSYDVKMKEKGDIPEGYSVSREKKERFSLILESASTNQTSMYLCASSPPGLAGLIETQYFGPGTRLLVL.

This clone was counted once. The chain has TRBV7-9 and TRBJ2-1; 7 bases fit TRBD1. Germline-derived CDR1 and CDR2 are SEHNR and FQNEAQ (reference sequence). Germline trimming cut 7 bases from V and 4 bases from J; bases unmatched to any gene: 4. This CDR3 contains 13 residues. This CDR3 reads CASTPGQYNEQFF. In nucleotides, the CDR3 is TGTGCCAGCACCCCGGGACAGTACAATGAGCAGTTCTTC.

The chain recombines TRBV30 with TRBJ2-2; D unclear. This CDR3 is 13 amino acids long. Trimming took off 3 bases at V and 1 base at J, with 6 bases between the two ends. The germline V gene has CDR1 GTSNPN and CDR2 SVGIG (reference sequence). The CDR3 region has the DNA TGTGCCTGGAGGGCAGGGAACACCGGGGAGCTGTTTTTT. This gives the protein CAWRAGNTGELFF.

This clone appeared once. V is TRBV19 and J is TRBJ1-5; D perhaps matches TRBD1 (6 bases). From germline, CDR1 is LNHDA and CDR2 SQIVND (reference sequence). This CDR3 spans 15 amino acids. Trimming removed 10 bases from V and 1 base from J, with 17 bases in between. In DNA form, the CDR3 reads TGTGCCACCCGACGTGGGGGGCTGAGCAATCAGCCCCAGCATTTT. This codes for CATRRGGLSNQPQHF.

The rearrangement uses TRBV7-8 and TRBJ1-5; 7 bases line up with TRBD1. This CDR3 has 16 residues. Germline trimming cut 3 bases from V and 4 bases from J; bases unmatched to any gene: 9. Germline assignment: CDR1 SGHVS and CDR2 FQNEAQ. The CDR3 nucleotides read TGTGCCAGCAGCTTGGCGGCGACAGGGAGAAATCAGCCCCAGCATTTT. Its translation: CASSLAATGRNQPQHF.

The rearrangement uses TRBV28 and TRBJ1-2; TRBD1 might be the D (5 bases). The V end was cut by 9 bases, the J end by 2 bases, with 22 bases between. Germline CDR1 is MDHEN and CDR2 is SYDVKM. The CDR3 spans 16 residues. CDR3 region: CASMFPGAETNYGYTF. CDR3 nucleotide sequence: TGTGCCAGTATGTTCCCCGGGGCAGAAACCAACTATGGCTACACCTTC.

V is TRBV5-1 and J is TRBJ1-4; perhaps TRBD1 as D (6 bases). The V and J ends lost 1 base and 1 base respectively, with 8 bases between them. The germline V gene encodes CDR1 SGHRS and CDR2 YFSETQ. The CDR3 contains 15 residues. The DNA of the CDR3 is TGCGCCAGCAGCTTGTCAGGGGTAACTAATGAAAAACTGTTTTTT. Translated: CASSLSGVTNEKLFF.

The chain has TRBV6-2 or TRBV6-3 and TRBJ1-1; D is perhaps TRBD1 (5 bases). The CDR3 extends over 13 amino acids. The germline CDR1 and CDR2 sequences are MNHEY and SVGEGT. Trimming pared 2 bases from V and 8 bases from J, leaving 12 bases between. The CDR3 sequence is CASSYTRRQEAFF. The CDR3 nucleotides are TGTGCCAGCAGTTACACCCGACGACAGGAAGCTTTCTTT.

The chain links TRBV7-2 to TRBJ1-2; 7 nucleotides line up with TRBD1. V dropped 5 bases and J dropped 1; count of bases not matched to a gene: 7. The CDR3 contains 15 residues. Germline values: CDR1 SGHTA, CDR2 FQGNSA. For the CDR3, the DNA is TGTGCCAGCAGCCCCCAGACAGGGAGTAACTATGGCTACACCTTC. Its translation: CASSPQTGSNYGYTF.

This clone appeared a few times. The V and J genes are TRBV13 and TRBJ1-1, with unresolved D. The germline V gene has CDR1 PRHDT and CDR2 FYEKMQ (reference sequence). CDR3 length: 13 residues. Trimming took 5 bases from V and 1 from J, leaving 8 bases between them. This CDR3 reads CASSRTPNTEAFF. The CDR3 DNA reads as TGTGCCAGCAGCCGGACCCCGAACACTGAAGCTTTCTTT.

In this sample, this clone turned up a few times. The chain recombines TRBV4-1 with TRBJ2-2; D might be TRBD2 (6 bases). V gave up 2 bases and J gave up 4 bases, with 11 bases separating them. CDR1 is MGHRA and CDR2 is YSYEKL in the germline V gene. This CDR3 comprises 15 residues. CDR3 nucleotide sequence: TGCGCCAGCAGCCAATTGGGGGGAGGCACCGGGGAGCTGTTTTTT. Its protein is CASSQLGGGTGELFF.

The V gene is TRBV10-3, the J gene TRBJ2-5; D is perhaps TRBD1 or TRBD2 (5 bases each). CDR1 is ENHRY, CDR2 SYGVKD, per germline. Between the trimmed V and J ends, which lost 11 bases and 6 bases, there was a span of 22 bases. The CDR3 totals 14 residues. CDR3 sequence: CASADSHTGQTQYF. CDR3 sequence (DNA): TGTGCCTCAGCTGACAGTCACACGGGACAGACCCAGTACTTC.

The chain couples TRBV28 to TRBJ1-4; 7 nucleotides line up with TRBD1. The CDR3 is made up of 14 amino acids. V was clipped by 6 bases and J by 8 bases; unmatched bases: 9. Looked up from germline, CDR1 is MDHEN and CDR2 is SYDVKM. The CDR3 is CASSPGQTLEKLFF. CDR3 nucleotide sequence: TGTGCCAGCAGCCCGGGACAGACCTTGGAAAAACTGTTTTTT.

This chain uses TRBV28 with TRBJ2-1; TRBD2 matches at 12 bases. The CDR3 is made up of 17 amino acids. In germline, CDR1 is MDHEN, CDR2 SYDVKM. V was pared by 2 bases and J by 4 bases, with 6 bases of the junction left unmatched. DNA for the CDR3: TGTGCCAGCAGTTTAGTGACTAGCGGGGGATCTTACAATGAGCAGTTCTTC. Encoded protein: CASSLVTSGGSYNEQFF.

This sequence joins TRBV6-5 and TRBJ2-1; possibly TRBD2 for D (5 bases). This CDR3 spans 15 amino acids. Germline CDR1 reads MNHEY; CDR2 reads SVGAGI. V was shortened by 8 bases and J by 0 bases, with 14 bases between the two germline ends. In DNA, the CDR3 is TGTGCCAGCGGACCCGGGATCAGCTCCTACAATGAGCAGTTCTTC. It specifies CASGPGISSYNEQFF.

The rearrangement links TRBV21-1 to TRBJ2-7; TRBD1 is the table's D call, not checked against the DNA. TRBV21-1 constitutes a pseudogene. The CDR3 spans 15 residues. CDR3 DNA: TGTGCCAGCAGCACGGGACAGGGAAAAGGATACGAGCAGTACTTC. Protein product: CASSTGQGKGYEQYF.